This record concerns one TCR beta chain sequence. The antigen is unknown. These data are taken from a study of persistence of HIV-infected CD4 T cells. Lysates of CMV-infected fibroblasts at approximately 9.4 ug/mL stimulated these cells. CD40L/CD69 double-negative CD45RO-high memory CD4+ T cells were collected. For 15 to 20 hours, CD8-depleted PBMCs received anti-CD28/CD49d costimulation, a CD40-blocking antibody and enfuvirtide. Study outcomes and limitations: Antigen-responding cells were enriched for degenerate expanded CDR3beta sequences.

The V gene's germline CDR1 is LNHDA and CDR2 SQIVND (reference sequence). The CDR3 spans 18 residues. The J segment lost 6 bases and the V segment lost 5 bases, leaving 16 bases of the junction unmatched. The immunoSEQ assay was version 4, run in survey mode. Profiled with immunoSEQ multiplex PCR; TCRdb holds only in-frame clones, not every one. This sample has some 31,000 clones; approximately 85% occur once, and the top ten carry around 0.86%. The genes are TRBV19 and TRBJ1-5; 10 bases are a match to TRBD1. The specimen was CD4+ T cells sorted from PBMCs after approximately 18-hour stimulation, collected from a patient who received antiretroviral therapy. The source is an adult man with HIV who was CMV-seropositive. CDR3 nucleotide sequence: TGTGCCAGTAGTTTACCCCCCGGGACAGGGGTTTCCAGTCAGCCCCAGCATTTT. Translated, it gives CASSLPPGTGVSSQPQHF.